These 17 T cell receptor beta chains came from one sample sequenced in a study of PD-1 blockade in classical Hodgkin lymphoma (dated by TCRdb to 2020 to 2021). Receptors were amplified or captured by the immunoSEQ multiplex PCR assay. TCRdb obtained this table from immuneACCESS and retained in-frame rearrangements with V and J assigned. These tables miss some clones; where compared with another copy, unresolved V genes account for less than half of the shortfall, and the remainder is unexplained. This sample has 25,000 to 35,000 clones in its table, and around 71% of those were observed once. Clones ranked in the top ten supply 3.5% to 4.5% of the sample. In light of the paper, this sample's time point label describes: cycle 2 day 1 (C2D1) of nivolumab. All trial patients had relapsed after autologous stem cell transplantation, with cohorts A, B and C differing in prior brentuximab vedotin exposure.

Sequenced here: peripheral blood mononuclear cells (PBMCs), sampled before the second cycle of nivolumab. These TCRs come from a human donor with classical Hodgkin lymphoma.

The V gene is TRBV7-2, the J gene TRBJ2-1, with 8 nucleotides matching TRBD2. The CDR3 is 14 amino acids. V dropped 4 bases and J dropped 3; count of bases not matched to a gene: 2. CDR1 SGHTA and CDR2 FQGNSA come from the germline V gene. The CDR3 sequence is CASSSSGSYNEQFF. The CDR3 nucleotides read TGTGCCAGCAGCTCGAGCGGGAGCTACAATGAGCAGTTCTTC.

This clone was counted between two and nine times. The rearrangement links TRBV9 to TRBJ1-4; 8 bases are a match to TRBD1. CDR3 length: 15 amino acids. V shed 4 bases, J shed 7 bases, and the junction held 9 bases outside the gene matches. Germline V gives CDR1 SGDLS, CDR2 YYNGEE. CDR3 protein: CASSHDRGWGEKLFF. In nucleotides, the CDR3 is TGTGCCAGCAGCCACGACAGGGGCTGGGGTGAAAAACTGTTTTTT.

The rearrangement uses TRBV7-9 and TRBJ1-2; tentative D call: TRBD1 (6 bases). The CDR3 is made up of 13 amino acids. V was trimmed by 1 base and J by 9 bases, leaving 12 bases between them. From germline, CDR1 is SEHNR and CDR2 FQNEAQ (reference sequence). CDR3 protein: CASSLEGDVRYTF. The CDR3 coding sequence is TGTGCCAGCAGCTTAGAGGGGGACGTCCGCTACACCTTC. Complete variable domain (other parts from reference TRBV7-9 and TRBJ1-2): DTGVSQNPRHKITKRGQNVTFRCDPISEHNRLYWYRQTLGQGPEFLTYFQNEAQLEKSRLLSDRFSAERPKGSFSTLEIQRTEQGDSAMYLCASSLEGDVRYTFGSGTRLTVV.

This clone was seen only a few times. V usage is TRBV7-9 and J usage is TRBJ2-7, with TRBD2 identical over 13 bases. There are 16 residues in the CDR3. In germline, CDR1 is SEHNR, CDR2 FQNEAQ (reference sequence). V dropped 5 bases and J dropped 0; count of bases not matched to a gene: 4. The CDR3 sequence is CASSRGTSGISYEQYF. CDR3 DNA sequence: TGTGCCAGCAGCCGGGGGACTAGCGGGATCTCCTACGAGCAGTACTTC. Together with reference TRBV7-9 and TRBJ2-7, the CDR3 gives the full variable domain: DTGVSQNPRHKITKRGQNVTFRCDPISEHNRLYWYRQTLGQGPEFLTYFQNEAQLEKSRLLSDRFSAERPKGSFSTLEIQRTEQGDSAMYLCASSRGTSGISYEQYFGPGTRLTVT.

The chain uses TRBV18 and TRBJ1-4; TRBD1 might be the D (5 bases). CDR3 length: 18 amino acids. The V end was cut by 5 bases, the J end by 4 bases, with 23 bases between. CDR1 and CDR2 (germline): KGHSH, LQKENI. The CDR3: CASSTLGPGGALNEKLFF. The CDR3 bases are TGTGCCAGCTCAACCCTGGGACCGGGCGGGGCCCTTAATGAAAAACTGTTTTTT. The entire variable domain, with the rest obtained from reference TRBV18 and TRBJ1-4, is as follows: NAGVMQNPRHLVRRRGQEARLRCSPMKGHSHVYWYRQLPEEGLKFMVYLQKENIIDESGMPKERFSAEFPKEGPSILRIQQVVRGDSAAYFCASSTLGPGGALNEKLFFGSGTQLSVL.

The CDR3 protein is CSVERGRQETQYF. For the CDR3, the DNA is TGCAGCGTTGAAAGGGGCAGGCAAGAGACCCAGTACTTC. This chain links TRBV29-1 with TRBJ2-5; possibly TRBD1 for D (5 bases). The V gene's germline CDR1 is SQVTM and CDR2 ANQGSEA. The V end lost 2 bases, the J end lost 2 bases, and 9 bases lay between the germline ends. The CDR3 is 13 residues long. The full variable domain, with the rest looked up from reference TRBV29-1 and TRBJ2-5, is SAVISQKPSRDICQRGTSLTIQCQVDSQVTMMFWYRQQPGQSLTLIATANQGSEATYESGFVIDKFPISRPNLTFSTLTVSNMSPEDSSIYLCSVERGRQETQYFGPGTRLLVL.

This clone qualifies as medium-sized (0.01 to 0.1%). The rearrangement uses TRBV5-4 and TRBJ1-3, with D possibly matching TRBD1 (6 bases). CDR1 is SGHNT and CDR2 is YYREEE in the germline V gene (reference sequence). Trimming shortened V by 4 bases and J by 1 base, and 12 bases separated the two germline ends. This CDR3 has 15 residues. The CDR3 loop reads CASSGGGRSGNTIYF. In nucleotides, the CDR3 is TGTGCCAGCAGCGGGGGCGGAAGATCTGGAAACACCATATATTTT.

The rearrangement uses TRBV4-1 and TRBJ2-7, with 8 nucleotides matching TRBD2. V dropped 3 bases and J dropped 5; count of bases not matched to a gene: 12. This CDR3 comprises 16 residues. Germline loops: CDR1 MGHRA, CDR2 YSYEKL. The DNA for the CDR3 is TGCGCCAGCAGCCAGGGGGACAATTGGCGGGGGGACGAGCAGTACTTC. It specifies CASSQGDNWRGDEQYF.

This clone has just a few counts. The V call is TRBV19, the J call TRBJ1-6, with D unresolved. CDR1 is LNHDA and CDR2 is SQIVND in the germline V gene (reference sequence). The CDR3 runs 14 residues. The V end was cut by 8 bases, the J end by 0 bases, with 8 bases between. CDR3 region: CASSESSYNSPLHF. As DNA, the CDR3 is TGTGCCAGTTCCGAAAGCTCCTATAATTCACCCCTCCACTTT.

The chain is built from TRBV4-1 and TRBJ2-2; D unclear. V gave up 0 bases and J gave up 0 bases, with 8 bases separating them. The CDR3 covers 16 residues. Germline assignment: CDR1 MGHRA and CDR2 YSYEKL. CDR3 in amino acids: CASSQETWANTGELFF. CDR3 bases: TGCGCCAGCAGCCAAGAGACTTGGGCGAACACCGGGGAGCTGTTTTTT.

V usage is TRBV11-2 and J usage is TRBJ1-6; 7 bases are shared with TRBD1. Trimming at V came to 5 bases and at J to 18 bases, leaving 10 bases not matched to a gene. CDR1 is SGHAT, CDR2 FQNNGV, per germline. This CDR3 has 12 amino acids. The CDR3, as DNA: TGTGCCAGCAGCCAGGGGACAGCCGTTACCCACTTT. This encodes CASSQGTAVTHF.

CDR3 sequence reads: CASSEWIGLEQYF. Written as DNA, the CDR3 is TGTGCCAGCAGTGAATGGATTGGACTCGAGCAGTACTTC. The rearrangement uses TRBV6-1 and TRBJ2-7; D possibly corresponds to TRBD2 (5 bases). V lost 2 bases and J 6 bases, leaving 11 bases between the germline ends. The CDR3 loop spans 13 amino acids. CDR1 is MNHNS and CDR2 is SASEGT in the germline V gene.

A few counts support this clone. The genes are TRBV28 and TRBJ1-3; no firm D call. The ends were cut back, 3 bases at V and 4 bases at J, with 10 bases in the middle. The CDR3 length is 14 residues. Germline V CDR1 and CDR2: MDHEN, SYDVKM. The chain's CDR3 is CASSFGVWGNTIYF. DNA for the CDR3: TGTGCCAGCAGTTTCGGGGTATGGGGAAACACCATATATTTT.

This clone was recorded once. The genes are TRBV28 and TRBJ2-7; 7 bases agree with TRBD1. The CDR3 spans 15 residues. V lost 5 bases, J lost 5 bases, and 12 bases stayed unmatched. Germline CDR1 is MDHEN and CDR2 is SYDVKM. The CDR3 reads CASSEPQGIPHEQYF. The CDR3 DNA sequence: TGTGCCAGCAGTGAACCACAGGGGATCCCCCACGAGCAGTACTTC.

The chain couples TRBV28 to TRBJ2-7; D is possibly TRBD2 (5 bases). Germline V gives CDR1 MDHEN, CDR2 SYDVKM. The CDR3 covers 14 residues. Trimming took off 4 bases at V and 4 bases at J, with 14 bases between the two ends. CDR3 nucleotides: TGTGCCAGCAGTTCTCCGGACGGGGATTACGAGCAGTACTTC. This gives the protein CASSSPDGDYEQYF.

The chain's CDR3 is CSVDGSPSTDTQYF. CDR3 nucleotides: TGCAGCGTTGACGGCAGCCCTAGCACAGATACGCAGTATTTT. The chain joins TRBV29-1 to TRBJ2-3; D is unclear. Germline CDR1 SQVTM, CDR2 ANQGSEA. V was trimmed by 3 bases and J by 0 bases, leaving 10 bases between them. The CDR3 covers 14 residues.

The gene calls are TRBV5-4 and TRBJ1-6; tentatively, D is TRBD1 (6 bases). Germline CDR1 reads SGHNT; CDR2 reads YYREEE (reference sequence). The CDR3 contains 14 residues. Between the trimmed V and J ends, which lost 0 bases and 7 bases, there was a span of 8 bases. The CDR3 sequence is CASSLEGGNSPLHF. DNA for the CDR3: TGTGCCAGCAGCTTGGAGGGGGGGAATTCACCCCTCCACTTT. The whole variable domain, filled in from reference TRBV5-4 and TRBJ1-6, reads ETGVTQSPTHLIKTRGQQVTLRCSSQSGHNTVSWYQQALGQGPQFIFQYYREEENGRGNFPPRFSGLQFPNYSSELNVNALELDDSALYLCASSLEGGNSPLHFGNGTRLTVT.